This T cell receptor (beta chain) emerged from a study of cytomegalovirus exposure and HLA in healthy donors. The PCR was carried out with 60 Vbeta primers and 13 Jbeta primers. Profiling relied on immunoSEQ multiplex PCR, and the TCRdb table lists in-frame clones only, not all of them. The sample has more than 90,000 clones, roughly 80% seen once. This CDR3 has 13 residues. CDR1 and CDR2 (germline): SEHNR, FQNEAQ (reference sequence). V lost 4 bases and J 13 bases, leaving 17 bases between the germline ends. Study-wide results and caveats: HLA alleles were associated with 17,000 or so TCR beta sequences in a later analysis at 0.05 false discovery rate. TCR beta chain V- and J-gene trimming was linked, in a later analysis, to a missense variant in DCLRE1C.

Remarks on this clone: Its antigen is undetermined.

Material: PBMCs. J is TRBJ1-5 and V is TRBV7-9; TRBD1 is a possible D gene (6 bases). This clonotype was obtained from a man aged 35 to 55 in good health and CMV-seropositive. DNA for the CDR3: TGTGCCAGCAGCTCAGATGGGGGCGGGGGTCAGCATTTT. Translating gives CASSSDGGGGQHF.